A single sample gave rise to the 2 T cell receptor beta chains below, sequenced in a study of low-dose radiotherapy and immunotherapy resistance in tumors. The time point here: after trial treatment. Sample treatment: LDRT plus nivolumab, ipilimumab, low-dose cyclophosphamide and aspirin (RACIN trial). Alpha and beta chains were covered, as first-strand cDNA relied on TRAV- and TRBV-specific primers. It was with a constant-region primer and a V-primer adapter that TCRs were amplified over around 18 PCR cycles. TCRdb passed the reads through MiXCR, listing each CDR3 protein once. The sample has more than 90,000 distinct CDR3 sequences; less than 25% are singletons. The source material was PBMCs, sampled after low-dose radiotherapy plus immunotherapy. These receptor sequences come from a male donor with prostate cancer.

J is TRBJ1-5 and V is TRBV12-3 or TRBV12-4; a weak D match, TRBD1 (5 bases). Trimming cost V 7 bases and J 4 bases, with 23 bases left between them. This CDR3 spans 17 amino acids. CDR3 DNA: TGTGCCAGCAACCGGGAGGTGGGGGGTACTGGTAATCAGCCCCAGCATTTT. Amino acids: CASNREVGGTGNQPQHF.

In its sample, this clonotype was seen many times. The chain employs TRBV4-1 and TRBJ2-7, with D uncertain. This CDR3 comprises 13 residues. Trimming took 0 bases from V and 4 from J, leaving 7 bases between them. Looked up from germline, CDR1 is MGHRA and CDR2 is YSYEKL. The CDR3 bases are TGCGCCAGCAGCCAAGAATTGAGATACGAGCAGTACTTC. This encodes CASSQELRYEQYF.